These 10 T cell receptor beta chains originate from one sample sequenced in a study of cytomegalovirus exposure and HLA in healthy donors. Repertoires were generated with immunoSEQ multiplex PCR, while TCRdb's copy carries only in-frame clones and drops some. There are roughly 180,000 clones in the sample; around 86% occur only once, and about 7.2% lies in the top ten. The sequencing sample was made of PBMCs. The receptors shown here come from a man aged 25-45 years in good health and CMV-seropositive.

The CDR3 region has the DNA TGTGCCAGCAGCGTTGCCGGGACTAGCGGGGCGAACACCGGGGAGCTGTTTTTT. This gives the protein CASSVAGTSGANTGELFF. The chain links TRBV9 to TRBJ2-2, with 13 bases aligning to TRBD2. The CDR3 has 18 amino acids. Germline CDR1 reads SGDLS; CDR2 reads YYNGEE. V was pared by 2 bases and J by 0 bases, with 4 bases of the junction left unmatched.

V gene TRBV4-1 combines with J gene TRBJ1-2, with D hard to call. CDR3 length: 16 residues. V was clipped by 3 bases and J by 5 bases, with 19 bases between them. Germline CDR1 reads MGHRA; CDR2 reads YSYEKL. CDR3 loop: CASSHPNQMGVYGYTF. The CDR3 DNA reads TGCGCCAGCAGCCACCCTAATCAGATGGGAGTTTATGGCTACACCTTC.

The chain couples TRBV11-2 to TRBJ2-7, with 10 positions matching TRBD2. The trim removed 4 bases at V and 2 bases at J, leaving 8 bases unmatched. The CDR3 is 16 amino acids. Germline lookup yields CDR1 SGHAT and CDR2 FQNNGV. CDR3 loop: CASSSALAGDPYEQYF. In DNA form, the CDR3 reads TGTGCCAGCAGCTCCGCCCTAGCGGGAGATCCCTACGAGCAGTACTTC.

Concerning this clone itself: No conserved phenylalanine or tryptophan is present at the end of the CDR3, so a read error is the likely explanation. Because the CDR3's place on the DNA is in doubt, the DNA is left out and the CDR3 is given as listed by TCRdb. V is TRBV13 and J is TRBJ1-2. From its first to its last residue, the CDR3 has 12 amino acids. CDR1 is PRHDT and CDR2 is FYEKMQ in the germline V gene (reference sequence). This CDR3 reads CASSLRSALLSL.

The chain couples TRBV4-2 to TRBJ2-7; TRBD2 agrees at 11 bases. The CDR3 length is 17 residues. Per the germline V gene, CDR1 is LGHNA and CDR2 is YNFKEQ. V shed 0 bases and J 0 bases; nucleotides not matched to a gene: 4. In nucleotides, the CDR3 is TGTGCCAGCAGCCAAGAGACTAGCGGGATGTTCTCCTACGAGCAGTACTTC. This codes for CASSQETSGMFSYEQYF.

The V and J genes are TRBV6-5 and TRBJ2-3, with D maybe TRBD2 (6 bases). Trimming removed 0 bases from V and 5 bases from J, with 12 bases in between. Germline V gene sequence: CDR1 MNHEY, CDR2 SVGAGI. The CDR3 runs to 15 residues. CDR3 coding DNA: TGTGCCAGCAGTTACTCTTGGACTAAGGGAGATACGCAGTATTTT. Amino acids: CASSYSWTKGDTQYF.

This chain links TRBV7-2 with TRBJ2-3; TRBD2 matches at 12 bases. Germline V gene data show CDR1 as SGHTA and CDR2 as FQGNSA. This CDR3 comprises 16 residues. The junction had 4 bases not matched to a gene; V was cut back by 5 bases and J by 1 base. CDR3 nucleotide sequence: TGTGCCAGCAGCGAGGGACTAGCGGGCGGCACAGATACGCAGTATTTT. Translation gives CASSEGLAGGTDTQYF.

This chain connects TRBV5-1 to TRBJ1-1, with 9 bases matching TRBD1. V gave up 6 bases and J gave up 1 base; unmatched junction bases: 7. Germline lookup yields CDR1 SGHRS and CDR2 YFSETQ. This CDR3 has 15 amino acids. The CDR3 nucleotides are TGCGCCAGCACCCAACAGGGGGCAAGGAACACTGAAGCTTTCTTT. Encoded protein: CASTQQGARNTEAFF.

The V call is TRBV30, the J call TRBJ2-5; no firm D call. The CDR3 length is 13 residues. The germline V gene has CDR1 GTSNPN and CDR2 SVGIG (reference sequence). Trimming stripped 3 bases from V and 3 bases from J, with 11 bases between. DNA for the CDR3: TGTGCCTGGAGCCCGGGTTTCAAAGAGACCCAGTACTTC. Protein product: CAWSPGFKETQYF.

The chain recombines TRBV27 with TRBJ2-5; D remains ambiguous. V gave up 3 bases and J gave up 1 base, with 0 bases separating them. Germline-derived CDR1 and CDR2 are MNHEY and SMNVEV (reference sequence). The CDR3 has 11 amino acids. This chain's CDR3 is CASSFQETQYF. CDR3 nucleotides: TGTGCCAGCAGTTTCCAAGAGACCCAGTACTTC.